This is a list of T cell receptor beta chains from one sample in a study of CD8+ T cells in alopecia areata. Produced via immunoSEQ multiplex PCR; TCRdb's table is partial and in-frame only. The sample includes 100,000 to 120,000 clones, less than 60% of them seen just once. The input for sequencing was CD4+ T cells sorted from blood, taken at week 24, from a patient treated with tofacitinib. Source of these receptors: a human donor with alopecia areata. The CDR3 runs from the conserved cysteine through the conserved F or W. Each record gives: J gene, V gene, CDR3 protein.

>TRBJ1-1|TRBV30
CAWRDGPGTEAFF
>TRBJ2-7|TRBV5-6
CASTTVRTGITYEQYF
>TRBJ2-1|TRBV19
CASIPTSAGYNEQFF
>TRBJ2-7|TRBV30
CAWSGQSAYEQYF
>TRBJ2-6|TRBV7-9
CASSLSSGANVLTF
>TRBJ1-2|TRBV10-3
CATGQNYGYTF
>TRBJ1-1|TRBV7-9
CASSPRTGNTEAFF
>TRBJ1-1|TRBV7-2
CASTSGPANTEAFF
>TRBJ2-3|TRBV27
CASSWGRGLADTQYF
>TRBJ1-4|TRBV4-3
CASSPGPVGEKLFF
>TRBJ2-3|TRBV11-2
CASSLGSRDTQYF
>TRBJ1-1|TRBV5-1
CASSSGQKNTEAFF
>TRBJ2-5|TRBV2
CASSERSGTGGTQYF
>TRBJ1-2|TRBV27
CASSLKATPNYGYTF
>TRBJ1-2|TRBV29-1
CSVGSLDYGYTF
>TRBJ1-2|TRBV5-1
CASSSTGDYGYTF
>TRBJ2-7|TRBV12-5
CASGSGQAQTGEQYF
>TRBJ1-1|TRBV12-5
CASGAGQGNTEAFF
>TRBJ2-3|TRBV29-1
CSVRQVTSTDTQYF
>TRBJ1-5|TRBV5-1
CASSLGDNQPQHF
>TRBJ2-3|TRBV7-9
CASSYTAGGQTDTQYF
>TRBJ2-1|TRBV5-4
CASESGTSSYNEQFF
>TRBJ2-7|TRBV7-9
CASSLGQGVGEQYF
>TRBJ1-1|TRBV11-2
CASSLEGGTEAFF
>TRBJ2-1|TRBV7-9
CASSFQRGGGHNEQFF
>TRBJ2-6|TRBV5-6
CASSITGRANVLTF
>TRBJ2-4|TRBV2
CASRDKLAKNIQYF
>TRBJ2-5|TRBV7-8
CASRVGPARETQYF
>TRBJ1-6|TRBV29-1
CSVALESSYNSPLHF
>TRBJ1-1|TRBV29-1
CSVATGGIGAFF
>TRBJ2-4|TRBV27
CASRSQGKNIQYF
>TRBJ1-5|TRBV29-1
CSVYGTGRQPQHF
>TRBJ1-6|TRBV5-4
CASSLIFGTGLGSPLHF
>TRBJ2-5|TRBV30
CAWSVRRGGRETQYF
>TRBJ2-5|TRBV7-9
CASSPLQQTQYF
>TRBJ1-1|TRBV29-1
CSVMRGAFEAFF
>TRBJ2-2|TRBV29-1
CSVGPSSGELFF
>TRBJ2-7|TRBV6-1
CASGSGHYEQYF
>TRBJ2-3|TRBV6-6
CASRRTSEDTQYF
>TRBJ2-3|TRBV4-2
CASSQGQGAQYF
>TRBJ1-1|TRBV14
CASSQVEGQGGTEAFF
>TRBJ1-1|TRBV30
CAWSVVQGTEAFF
>TRBJ2-5|TRBV2
CASRGRETEETQYF
>TRBJ2-2|TRBV30
CAWSVSGELFF
>TRBJ1-1|TRBV29-1
CSVAQANTEAFF